The 25 T cell receptor beta chains below were found in one sample sequenced in a study of blood T cells in healthy people across ages. Next came a second PCR, run for about 6 to 12 cycles, which used a sample-barcoded 5' primer along with a J-beta primer mix. TCRdb independently ran MiXCR on the 5' RACE reads; one entry per CDR3 protein. The table records about 800,000 distinct CDR3 sequences, roughly 50% of them present only once. The sample taken for sequencing was blood. All receptors come from a man aged 25-40 years in good health.

This clonotype came up a few times. The chain combines TRBV29-1 with TRBJ2-1; the D gene is possibly TRBD2 (6 bases). Germline V gene sequence: CDR1 SQVTM, CDR2 ANQGSEA. The CDR3 runs 13 residues. V was pared by 4 bases and J by 12 bases, with 19 bases between. CDR3 DNA sequence: TGCAGCGTTGCGTCAGCGGGTAGGGCGCGGCAGTTCTTC. Translating gives CSVASAGRARQFF.

The chain uses TRBV3-1 and TRBJ2-5; the match to TRBD2 covers 8 bases. J was trimmed by 5 bases and V by 6 bases; bases with no gene match: 17. Germline V gene lookup returns CDR1 LGHDT and CDR2 YNNKEL (reference sequence). The CDR3 loop spans 17 amino acids. CDR3 nucleotides: TGTGCCAGCAGGTCTCCTCCCGGGACTAGAGGGACGGAGACCCAGTACTTC. Translated, it gives CASRSPPGTRGTETQYF.

J is TRBJ2-4 and V is TRBV29-1; D is possibly TRBD1 (6 bases). V was pared by 1 base and J by 13 bases, with 17 bases between. The CDR3 length is 13 residues. Looked up from germline, CDR1 is SQVTM and CDR2 is ANQGSEA. DNA of the CDR3: TGCAGCGTTGAAGGTTCTAGGGGGAACAGGCAGTACTTC. As protein: CSVEGSRGNRQYF.

This clonotype was picked up a small number of times. The gene calls are TRBV27 and TRBJ2-7, with 9 positions matching TRBD1. Germline values: CDR1 MNHEY, CDR2 SMNVEV (reference sequence). This CDR3 comprises 15 residues. Unmatched junction bases numbered 14, after V lost 7 bases and J lost 7 bases. As DNA, the CDR3 is TGTGCCAGCATGAGGGACAGGGTTCCGAACAATGAGCAGTACTTC. Amino acids: CASMRDRVPNNEQYF.

This clonotype was recorded only once. The chain couples TRBV28 to TRBJ2-3, with D perhaps matching TRBD1 (5 bases). CDR1 and CDR2 (germline): MDHEN, SYDVKM. Trimming took off 7 bases at V and 6 bases at J, with 14 bases between the two ends. The CDR3 has 13 amino acids. CDR3 DNA: TGTGCCAGCAACCCACAGGTTATCGATACGCAGTATTTT. It specifies CASNPQVIDTQYF.

This chain uses TRBV20-1 with TRBJ2-1, with D perhaps matching TRBD1 or TRBD2 (5 bases each). Germline V gene data show CDR1 as DFQATT and CDR2 as SNEGSKA (reference sequence). Trimming left V 4 bases short and J 0 bases short, with 7 bases between. This CDR3 is built from 13 residues. CDR3 in amino acids: CSATGASYNEQFF. The CDR3 DNA reads TGCAGTGCTACCGGGGCCTCCTACAATGAGCAGTTCTTC.

This clonotype appeared a few times. The chain joins TRBV6-1 to TRBJ2-1; 8 positions match TRBD2. Per the germline V gene, CDR1 is MNHNS and CDR2 is SASEGT. V was clipped by 5 bases and J by 9 bases; unmatched bases: 0. This CDR3 spans 11 amino acids. The chain's CDR3 is CASSRGGEQFF. The CDR3 nucleotides read TGTGCCAGCAGTCGGGGGGGTGAGCAGTTCTTC.

V and J are TRBV20-1 and TRBJ2-5; 14 nucleotides agree with TRBD2. The length of the CDR3 is 16 residues. J lost 5 bases, V lost 6 bases, and 11 bases had no gene match. The V gene's germline CDR1 is DFQATT and CDR2 SNEGSKA (reference sequence). The CDR3 nucleotides are TGCAGTGCCACGCCTGGGACTAGCGGGGGTGTGGAGACCCAGTACTTC. Its protein product is CSATPGTSGGVETQYF.

The gene calls are TRBV11-2 and TRBJ2-1; the D gene is possibly TRBD2 (6 bases). V dropped 5 bases and J dropped 11 bases, with 16 bases sitting between them. The CDR3 totals 13 residues. Germline values: CDR1 SGHAT, CDR2 FQNNGV. CDR3 sequence: CASSPDYDAKQFF. The CDR3 DNA sequence: TGTGCCAGCAGCCCGGACTATGATGCTAAGCAGTTCTTC. The variable domain in full, completed from reference TRBV11-2 and TRBJ2-1, reads EAGVAQSPRYKIIEKRQSVAFWCNPISGHATLYWYQQILGQGPKLLIQFQNNGVVDDSQLPKDRFSAERLKGVDSTLKIQPAKLEDSAVYLCASSPDYDAKQFFGPGTRLTVL.

The chain employs TRBV11-2 and TRBJ1-2; the D gene is possibly TRBD1 (5 bases). V lost 5 bases to trimming and J lost 4 bases, with 11 bases between them. The CDR3 sequence is 13 residues long. CDR1 SGHAT and CDR2 FQNNGV come from the germline V gene. The CDR3: CASSRGGTYGYTF. The DNA of the CDR3 is TGTGCCAGCAGCCGAGGAGGGACCTATGGCTACACCTTC.

In DNA, the CDR3 is TGCAGTGCTAGAGATCGGCTTATCTACGAGCAGTACTTC. The encoded protein is CSARDRLIYEQYF. The J gene is TRBJ2-7, the V gene TRBV20-1; no clear D. The CDR3 has 13 amino acids. Per germline, CDR1 DFQATT and CDR2 SNEGSKA (reference sequence). V was clipped by 0 bases and J by 3 bases, with 9 bases between them.

The chain has TRBV29-1 and TRBJ2-5; D may be TRBD1 (6 bases). The better agreement between TRBJ2-7 and the DNA end casts doubt on the J call. The V gene's germline CDR1 is SQVTM and CDR2 ANQGSEA. The CDR3 is 13 amino acids. CDR3: CSVGGQHAREQYF. CDR3 DNA sequence: TGCAGCGTCGGAGGACAGCACGCCCGCGAGCAGTACTTC.

This clonotype was seen more than once but under ten times. The chain employs TRBV27 and TRBJ2-1, with 8 bases identical to TRBD1. Germline CDR1 MNHEY, CDR2 SMNVEV (reference sequence). There are 16 residues in the CDR3. After removal of 5 bases from V and 4 bases from J, the junction contained 10 bases not matched to a gene. In DNA, the CDR3 is TGTGCCAGCAGTATACTACCGCAGGGGGCATACAATGAGCAGTTCTTC. It encodes CASSILPQGAYNEQFF.

The V gene is TRBV6-6, the J gene TRBJ2-7, with D perhaps matching TRBD2 (6 bases). V lost 6 bases, J lost 1 base, and 19 bases lay in between. The CDR3 extends over 16 amino acids. Germline V gene sequence: CDR1 MNHNY, CDR2 SVGAGI (reference sequence). As DNA, the CDR3 is TGTGCCAGCAGCATAAGGGATGGAGCGGGTTCCTACGAGCAGTACTTC. Its protein product is CASSIRDGAGSYEQYF.

The gene calls are TRBV20-1 and TRBJ2-5, with 9 bases aligning to TRBD1. Per germline, CDR1 DFQATT and CDR2 SNEGSKA (reference sequence). The CDR3 covers 13 residues. Trimming at V came to 1 base and at J to 7 bases, leaving 4 bases not matched to a gene. The CDR3 loop reads CSARVMGQGTQYF. In DNA form, the CDR3 reads TGCAGTGCTAGAGTGATGGGACAGGGGACCCAGTACTTC.

The V gene is TRBV25-1, the J gene TRBJ2-7, with D unclear. This CDR3 has 11 amino acids. Germline V gene data show CDR1 as MGHDK and CDR2 as SYGVNS. Trimming cost V 4 bases and J 3 bases, with 4 bases left between them. CDR3 sequence (DNA): TGTGCCAGCAGTGGGATCTACGAGCAGTACTTC. Encoded protein: CASSGIYEQYF.

The chain uses TRBV3-1 and TRBJ2-1, with D perhaps matching TRBD1 (5 bases). CDR1 LGHDT and CDR2 YNNKEL come from the germline V gene (reference sequence). The length of the CDR3 is 15 residues. The ends were cut back, 1 base at V and 1 base at J, with 8 bases in the middle. The CDR3 here is CASSQGGPSYNEQFF. In nucleotides, the CDR3 is TGTGCCAGCAGCCAAGGGGGCCCTTCCTACAATGAGCAGTTCTTC.

The chain's CDR3 is CASSLNREGETQYF. The CDR3 DNA reads as TGTGCCAGCAGCCTAAACCGGGAGGGAGAGACCCAGTACTTC. The chain combines TRBV7-2 with TRBJ2-5; TRBD2 matches at 8 bases. The V gene end was trimmed by 5 bases and the J gene end by 4 bases; junction bases not matched to a gene: 6. Germline CDR1 and CDR2: SGHTA and FQGNSA. This CDR3 is built from 14 residues.

The rearrangement joins TRBV25-1 to TRBJ1-1; the D is unclear. CDR3 length: 15 residues. The V and J ends lost 2 bases and 4 bases respectively, with 14 bases between them. The germline V gene has CDR1 MGHDK and CDR2 SYGVNS. CDR3 DNA: TGTGCCAGCAGTGAAAGAGTAGGATTCAGCACTGAAGCTTTCTTT. Its protein product is CASSERVGFSTEAFF.

Worth noting for this clonotype: Compared with germline, one end of the junction differs, possibly owing to a read error. The genes are TRBV7-7 and TRBJ1-5, with D unclear. This CDR3 spans 16 amino acids. Germline assignment: CDR1 SSHAT and CDR2 FNYEAQ (reference sequence). The CDR3 nucleotides are TGTGCTAGCAGCTTAATTCCGAATTCTAGCAATCAGCCCCAGCATTTT. This encodes CASSLIPNSSNQPQHF. Full variable domain (outside the CDR3, taken from reference TRBV7-7 and TRBJ1-5): GAGVSQSPRYKVTKRGQDVTLRCDPISSHATLYWYQQALGQGPEFLTYFNYEAQPDKSGLPSDRFSAERPEGSISTLTIQRTEQRDSAMYRCASSLIPNSSNQPQHFGDGTRLSIL.

V gene TRBV15 combines with J gene TRBJ2-5; D is unresolved. Trimming pared 4 bases from V and 5 bases from J, leaving 11 bases between. This CDR3 region has 13 residues. Germline CDR1 is LNHNV and CDR2 is YYDKDF (reference sequence). In nucleotides, the CDR3 is TGTGCCACCAGCAACCGGGCCGCGGAGACCCAGTACTTC. As protein: CATSNRAAETQYF.

This chain connects TRBV6-5 to TRBJ1-6; D gene uncertain. The germline V gene has CDR1 MNHEY and CDR2 SVGAGI. V gave up 8 bases and J gave up 16 bases, with 27 bases separating them. This CDR3 contains 15 residues. The CDR3 is CASSLIQTRILSLHF. CDR3 nucleotide sequence: TGTGCCAGCTCCCTAATTCAGACCCGCATTCTGTCGCTCCACTTT.

This clonotype was recorded once. The V call is TRBV20-1, the J call TRBJ2-7; TRBD1 matches 8 bases. With 4 bases clipped from V and 3 bases from J, the junction kept 8 bases outside the gene matches. Germline-derived CDR1 and CDR2 are DFQATT and SNEGSKA (reference sequence). This CDR3 has 14 amino acids. The CDR3 sequence is CSAIPDRARYEQYF. The CDR3 DNA follows: TGCAGTGCTATCCCGGACAGGGCCCGCTACGAGCAGTACTTC.

The chain uses TRBV5-6 and TRBJ1-1, with TRBD1 as a possible D gene (5 bases). The germline CDR1 and CDR2 sequences are SGHDT and YYEEEE. Trimming took 4 bases from V and 3 from J, leaving 16 bases between them. This CDR3 has 15 amino acids. DNA for the CDR3: TGTGCCAGCAGCCCGGCGGCAGGGCGGGACACTGAAGCTTTCTTT. Encoded protein: CASSPAAGRDTEAFF.

The chain links TRBV6-6 to TRBJ1-2; 7 positions match TRBD1. The CDR3 is 15 residues long. Germline V gene data show CDR1 as MNHNY and CDR2 as SVGAGI (reference sequence). Losses at the gene ends were 7 bases for V and 4 bases for J; bases not matched to a gene: 12. CDR3 loop: CASNPQGKGAYGYTF. The CDR3 nucleotides read TGTGCCAGCAATCCACAGGGGAAAGGGGCCTATGGCTACACCTTC.